This T cell receptor beta chain was sequenced during a study of OX40 agonist ivuxolimab in advanced cancers. Whole-study context: Patients were given ivuxolimab, an antibody that agonizes OX40 (CD134). Study observations and caveats: Still undetermined is the antigen specificity of the expanded peripheral T cells. Both CD4+ and CD8+ T cell populations in blood had undergone clonal expansion by week 6 at 0.1 to 3.0 mg/kg.

V shed 5 bases, J shed 6 bases, and the junction held 5 bases outside the gene matches. The germline V gene has CDR1 ENHRY and CDR2 SYGVKD. CDR3 length: 13 residues. As concerns this clone: Its specificity is unknown.

Produced via immunoSEQ multiplex PCR; TCRdb's table is partial and in-frame only. The sample has 70,000 to 95,000 clones, approximately 90% seen once. Sequenced here: CD4+ or CD8+ T cells sorted from blood, sampled in a trial of the OX40 agonist ivuxolimab. This sequence originates from an adult with an advanced solid tumor such as melanoma, head and neck, liver or kidney cancer. V and J are TRBV10-3 and TRBJ1-1; 8 nucleotides align to TRBD1. CDR3 sequence: CAISPGQEAEAFF. The CDR3 DNA reads TGTGCCATCAGTCCGGGACAGGAGGCTGAAGCTTTCTTT.